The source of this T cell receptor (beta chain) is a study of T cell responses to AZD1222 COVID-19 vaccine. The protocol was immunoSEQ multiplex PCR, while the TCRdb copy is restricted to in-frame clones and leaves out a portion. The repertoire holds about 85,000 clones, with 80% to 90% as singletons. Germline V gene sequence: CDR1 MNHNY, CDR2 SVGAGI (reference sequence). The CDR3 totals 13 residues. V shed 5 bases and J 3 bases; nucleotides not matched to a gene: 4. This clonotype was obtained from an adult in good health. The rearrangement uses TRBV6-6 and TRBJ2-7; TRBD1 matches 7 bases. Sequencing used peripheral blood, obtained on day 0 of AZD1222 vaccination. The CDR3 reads CASSNRGVYEQYF. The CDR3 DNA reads TGTGCCAGCAGTAACAGGGGAGTCTACGAGCAGTACTTC.